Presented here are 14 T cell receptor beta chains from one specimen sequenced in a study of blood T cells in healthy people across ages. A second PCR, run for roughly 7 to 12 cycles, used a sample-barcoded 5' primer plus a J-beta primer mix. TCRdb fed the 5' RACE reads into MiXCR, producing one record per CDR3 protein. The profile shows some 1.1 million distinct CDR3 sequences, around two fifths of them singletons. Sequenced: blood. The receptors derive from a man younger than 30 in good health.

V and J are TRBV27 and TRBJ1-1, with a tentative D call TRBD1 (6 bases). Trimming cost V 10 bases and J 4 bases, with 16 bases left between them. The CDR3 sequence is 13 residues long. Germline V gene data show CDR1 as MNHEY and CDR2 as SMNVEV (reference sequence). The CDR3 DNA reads TGTGCCACAAAGGGGGGCCCGGGCACTGAAGCTTTCTTT. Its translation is CATKGGPGTEAFF.

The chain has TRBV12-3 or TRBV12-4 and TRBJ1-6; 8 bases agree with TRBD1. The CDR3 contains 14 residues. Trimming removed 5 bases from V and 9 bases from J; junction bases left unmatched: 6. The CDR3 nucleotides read TGTGCCAGCAGTCCCGGACAGGGCCCTTCACCCCTCCACTTT. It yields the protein CASSPGQGPSPLHF.

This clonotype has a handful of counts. CDR3 DNA: TGCAGTGTCCCGAGCGTCCGGGGAGAGACCCAGTACTTC. It is translated as CSVPSVRGETQYF. This sequence joins TRBV20-1 and TRBJ2-5; perhaps TRBD2 as D (5 bases). Germline CDR1 and CDR2: DFQATT and SNEGSKA (reference sequence). V was pared by 7 bases and J by 4 bases, with 16 bases between. The CDR3 runs 13 residues.

This chain's CDR3 is CASSPRGTGYYEQYF. The CDR3 coding sequence is TGTGCCAGCAGTCCCCGTGGGACAGGGTACTACGAGCAGTACTTC. The gene calls are TRBV25-1 and TRBJ2-5; 9 bases match TRBD1. The DNA matches TRBJ2-7 better at its end, which makes the J call doubtful. The V gene's germline CDR1 is MGHDK and CDR2 SYGVNS. The CDR3 is 15 residues long.

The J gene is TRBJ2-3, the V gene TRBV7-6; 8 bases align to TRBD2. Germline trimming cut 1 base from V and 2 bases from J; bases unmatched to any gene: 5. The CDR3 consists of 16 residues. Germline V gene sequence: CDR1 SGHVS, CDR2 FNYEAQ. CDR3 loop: CASSLEGGGLTDTQYF. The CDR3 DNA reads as TGTGCCAGCAGCTTAGAGGGCGGGGGGCTCACAGATACGCAGTATTTT.

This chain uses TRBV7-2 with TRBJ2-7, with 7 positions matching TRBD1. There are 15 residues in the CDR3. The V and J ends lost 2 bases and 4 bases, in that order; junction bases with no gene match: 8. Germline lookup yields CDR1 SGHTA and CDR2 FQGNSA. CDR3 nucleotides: TGTGCCAGCAGCTTAAATCCGGGACAGTTTTACGAGCAGTACTTC. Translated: CASSLNPGQFYEQYF.

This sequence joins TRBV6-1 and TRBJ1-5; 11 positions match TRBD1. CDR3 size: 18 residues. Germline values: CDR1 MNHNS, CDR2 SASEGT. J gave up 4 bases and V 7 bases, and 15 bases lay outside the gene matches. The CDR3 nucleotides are TGTGCCAGCACAGCGGACAGGGGGCCCAAGAGGGTAAATCAGCCCCAGCATTTT. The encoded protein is CASTADRGPKRVNQPQHF.

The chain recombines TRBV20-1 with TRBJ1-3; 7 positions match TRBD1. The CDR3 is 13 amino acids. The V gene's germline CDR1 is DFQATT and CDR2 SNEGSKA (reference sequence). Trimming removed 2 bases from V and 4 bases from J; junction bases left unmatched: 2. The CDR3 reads CSARTQGGNTIYF. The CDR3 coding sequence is TGCAGTGCTAGAACACAGGGGGGAAACACCATATATTTT.

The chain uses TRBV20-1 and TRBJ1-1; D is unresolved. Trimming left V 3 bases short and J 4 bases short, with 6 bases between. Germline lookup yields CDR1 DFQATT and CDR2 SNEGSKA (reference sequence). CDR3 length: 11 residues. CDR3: CSASPSTEAFF. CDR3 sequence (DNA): TGCAGTGCTAGCCCCAGCACTGAAGCTTTCTTT.

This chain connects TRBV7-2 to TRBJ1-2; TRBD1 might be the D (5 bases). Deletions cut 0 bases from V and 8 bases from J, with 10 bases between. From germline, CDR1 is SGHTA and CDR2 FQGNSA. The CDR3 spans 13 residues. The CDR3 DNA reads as TGTGCCAGCAGCTTAGCGGGGGTAGACGGCTACACCTTC. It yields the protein CASSLAGVDGYTF.

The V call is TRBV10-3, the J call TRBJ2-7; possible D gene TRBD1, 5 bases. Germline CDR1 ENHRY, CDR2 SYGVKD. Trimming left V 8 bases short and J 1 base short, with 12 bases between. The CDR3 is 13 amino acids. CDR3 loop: CAIGAIGSYEQYF. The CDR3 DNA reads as TGTGCCATCGGGGCAATCGGATCCTACGAGCAGTACTTC.

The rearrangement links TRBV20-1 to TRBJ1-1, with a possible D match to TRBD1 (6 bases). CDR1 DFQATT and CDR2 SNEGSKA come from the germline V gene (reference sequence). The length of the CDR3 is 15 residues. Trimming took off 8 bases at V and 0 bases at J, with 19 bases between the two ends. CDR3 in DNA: TGCAGTACTATTCCCCGGGACAAATTGAACACTGAAGCTTTCTTT. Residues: CSTIPRDKLNTEAFF.

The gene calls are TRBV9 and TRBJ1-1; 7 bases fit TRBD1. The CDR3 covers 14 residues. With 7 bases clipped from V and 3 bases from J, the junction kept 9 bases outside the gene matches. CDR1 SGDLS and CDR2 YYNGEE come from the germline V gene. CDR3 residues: CASGQGVSYTEAFF. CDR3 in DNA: TGTGCCAGCGGGCAGGGGGTTTCCTACACTGAAGCTTTCTTT.

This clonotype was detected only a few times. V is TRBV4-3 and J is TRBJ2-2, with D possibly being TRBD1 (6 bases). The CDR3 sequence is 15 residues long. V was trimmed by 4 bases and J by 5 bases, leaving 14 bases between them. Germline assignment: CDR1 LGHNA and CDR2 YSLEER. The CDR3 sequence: CASSRNAQGTGELFF. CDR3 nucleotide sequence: TGCGCCAGCAGCCGTAATGCACAGGGTACCGGGGAGCTGTTTTTT.